These 18 T cell receptor beta chains share one sample of origin, sequenced in a study of blood T cells in healthy people across ages. It was with a sample-barcoded 5' primer and a J-beta primer mix that a second PCR of about 6 to 11 cycles was run. In TCRdb, the 5' RACE reads were re-called with MiXCR into one record per CDR3 protein. The table has 1.5 million to 2 million distinct CDR3 sequences, around half seen once. The sequenced sample was blood. These TCRs come from a woman aged 40 to 49 in good health.

This clonotype was picked up a small number of times. The chain has TRBV28 and TRBJ1-2; D uncertain. Trimming removed 6 bases from V and 3 bases from J, with 11 bases in between. Germline assignment: CDR1 MDHEN and CDR2 SYDVKM. The CDR3 is 13 amino acids. The CDR3 bases are TGTGCCAGCAGCCAACACGGAGACTATGGCTACACCTTC. Translating gives CASSQHGDYGYTF.

This clonotype was found a few times. This chain links TRBV6-1 with TRBJ2-3, with 10 bases identical to TRBD2. CDR1 MNHNS and CDR2 SASEGT come from the germline V gene. This CDR3 comprises 16 residues. J was trimmed by 2 bases and V by 6 bases; bases with no gene match: 8. The CDR3 loop reads CASSSTSGAYTDTQYF. The CDR3 bases are TGTGCCAGCAGCTCCACTAGCGGGGCCTACACAGATACGCAGTATTTT.

V and J are TRBV7-9 and TRBJ2-1; TRBD1 agrees at 7 bases. The CDR3 covers 15 residues. V shed 4 bases, J shed 3 bases, and the junction held 6 bases outside the gene matches. CDR1 and CDR2 from the germline V gene are SEHNR and FQNEAQ (reference sequence). CDR3 sequence: CASSWDRPFYNEQFF. The CDR3 DNA reads TGTGCCAGCAGCTGGGACAGACCTTTCTACAATGAGCAGTTCTTC.

This rearrangement joins TRBV7-2 to TRBJ2-1, with a weak D call TRBD1 (5 bases). The CDR3 spans 16 residues. CDR1 is SGHTA, CDR2 FQGNSA, per germline. The V and J ends lost 1 base and 10 bases respectively, with 20 bases between them. This CDR3 is CASSLGQPAPTIEQFF. CDR3 in DNA: TGTGCCAGCAGCTTAGGACAGCCTGCTCCTACAATCGAGCAGTTCTTC.

The chain combines TRBV20-1 with TRBJ2-3; tentative D call: TRBD1 (5 bases). CDR3 length: 13 amino acids. From germline, CDR1 is DFQATT and CDR2 SNEGSKA (reference sequence). V was shortened by 8 bases and J by 2 bases, with 14 bases between the two germline ends. CDR3 amino acids: CSRRGTATDTQYF. Here the CDR3 DNA reads TGCAGTCGAAGGGGTACAGCCACAGATACGCAGTATTTT.

The sample holds a few counts of this clonotype. The V and J genes are TRBV24-1 and TRBJ2-3, with 12 bases matching TRBD2. V gave up 0 bases and J gave up 2 bases; unmatched junction bases: 5. The germline gives CDR1 KGHDR, CDR2 SFDVKD. The CDR3 consists of 18 residues. In nucleotides, the CDR3 is TGTGCCACCAGTGATTTGCCTGGACTAGCGGGGAACACAGATACGCAGTATTTT. Amino acids: CATSDLPGLAGNTDTQYF.

The V and J genes are TRBV28 and TRBJ2-7; TRBD1 aligns across 7 bases. Germline CDR1 and CDR2: MDHEN and SYDVKM. This CDR3 region has 15 residues. V dropped 5 bases and J dropped 0; count of bases not matched to a gene: 7. CDR3 DNA: TGTGCCAGCAGTAAGACAGGGTTAATCTCCTACGAGCAGTACTTC. As protein: CASSKTGLISYEQYF.

The chain is built from TRBV19 and TRBJ2-5; TRBD2 aligns across 10 bases. The junction had 12 bases not matched to a gene; V was cut back by 0 bases and J by 8 bases. CDR3 length: 17 residues. Germline V gene sequence: CDR1 LNHDA, CDR2 SQIVND (reference sequence). The CDR3 DNA reads TGTGCCAGTAGTATAGAAGCTAGCGGGGGACCTAAGAGAACCCAGTACTTC. Translation gives CASSIEASGGPKRTQYF.

Of note for this clonotype: A read error may produce the germline difference seen at one junction end. The rearrangement joins TRBV28 to TRBJ2-3; 9 positions match TRBD1. The CDR3 totals 14 residues. Germline CDR1 MDHEN, CDR2 SYDVKM. The CDR3 DNA follows: TGTGCCAGCAGCGGACAGGGGTGGCGAGATGCGCAGTATTTT. The encoded protein is CASSGQGWRDAQYF.

V is TRBV5-1 and J is TRBJ2-2, with D maybe TRBD2 (6 bases). Trimming took off 0 bases at V and 0 bases at J, with 9 bases between the two ends. The V gene's germline CDR1 is SGHRS and CDR2 YFSETQ. This CDR3 spans 16 amino acids. CDR3 DNA sequence: TGCGCCAGCAGCTTGGTTACTAGCCCGAACACCGGGGAGCTGTTTTTT. Its translation: CASSLVTSPNTGELFF.

A few counts support this clonotype. The rearrangement uses TRBV6-5 and TRBJ2-3; TRBD1 agrees at 7 bases. CDR3 length: 14 amino acids. V was clipped by 5 bases and J by 3 bases; unmatched bases: 5. Germline V CDR1 and CDR2: MNHEY, SVGAGI. In nucleotides, the CDR3 is TGTGCCAGCAGTCGGACAGGAGTGACAGATACGCAGTATTTT. It codes for CASSRTGVTDTQYF.

The chain employs TRBV20-1 and TRBJ2-1; D unresolved. V lost 4 bases, J lost 3 bases, and 7 bases lay in between. Germline CDR1 is DFQATT and CDR2 is SNEGSKA (reference sequence). This CDR3 is 12 amino acids long. The CDR3 region is CSANEDYNEQFF. CDR3 coding DNA: TGCAGTGCTAATGAAGACTACAATGAGCAGTTCTTC.

The CDR3 protein is CASSQMGRADTQYF. CDR3 DNA sequence: TGCGCCAGCAGCCAAATGGGGAGGGCAGATACGCAGTATTTT. The chain joins TRBV4-3 to TRBJ2-3, with 7 nucleotides matching TRBD2. The CDR3 length is 14 residues. Germline V gives CDR1 LGHNA, CDR2 YSLEER. V was clipped by 2 bases and J by 4 bases; unmatched bases: 3.

The chain recombines TRBV4-3 with TRBJ2-1, with D perhaps assigned TRBD1 or TRBD2 (5 bases each). The CDR3 length is 15 residues. Germline lookup yields CDR1 LGHNA and CDR2 YSLEER. V was shortened by 4 bases and J by 5 bases, with 15 bases between the two germline ends. The CDR3 protein is CASSPILGPNNEQFF. CDR3 sequence (DNA): TGCGCCAGCAGCCCCATCTTGGGACCCAACAATGAGCAGTTCTTC.

This chain uses TRBV2 with TRBJ1-1; possibly TRBD1 for D (5 bases). V gave up 3 bases and J gave up 1 base, with 15 bases separating them. The CDR3 covers 16 residues. CDR1 and CDR2 (germline): SNHLY, FYNNEI. The CDR3 region is CASSERGPYQNTEAFF. The CDR3 DNA sequence: TGTGCCAGCAGTGAGAGGGGTCCGTACCAGAACACTGAAGCTTTCTTT.

This clonotype was counted only a few times. The rearrangement joins TRBV7-6 to TRBJ2-5; weak D call: TRBD1 (5 bases). CDR1 and CDR2 from the germline V gene are SGHVS and FNYEAQ. This CDR3 is built from 10 residues. The V end was cut by 8 bases, the J end by 6 bases, with 7 bases between. In DNA, the CDR3 is TGTGCCAGCCAGGGCCAGACCCAGTACTTC. The encoded protein is CASQGQTQYF.

The gene calls are TRBV6-2 or TRBV6-3 and TRBJ2-1, with TRBD2 matching 14 bases. The germline V gene has CDR1 MNHEY and CDR2 SVGEGT. The CDR3 contains 19 residues. The J segment lost 3 bases and the V segment lost 6 bases, leaving 13 bases of the junction unmatched. CDR3 protein: CASRELRLAGGPGYNEQFF. In nucleotides, the CDR3 is TGTGCCAGCAGGGAGCTCAGACTAGCGGGGGGGCCGGGCTACAATGAGCAGTTCTTC.

The V gene is TRBV29-1, the J gene TRBJ2-3; possible D gene TRBD2, 5 bases. Trimming pared 3 bases from V and 4 bases from J, leaving 8 bases between. The CDR3 is 12 residues long. The germline CDR1 and CDR2 sequences are SQVTM and ANQGSEA. CDR3 protein: CSVDGNADTQYF. The CDR3 DNA sequence: TGCAGCGTTGACGGGAACGCAGATACGCAGTATTTT.